These T cell receptor beta chains were read from a single sample in a study of T cell repertoires in cytomegalovirus infection. Each CDR3 protein gets one entry after TCRdb re-called the reads with MiXCR. The table lists 450,000 to 650,000 distinct CDR3 sequences, approximately 26% of them singletons. The sample was PBMCs. The receptor set was obtained from a human donor in good health (CMV status not recorded). Some clones in this sample may be carry-over from other donors' samples. CDR3s include the opening cysteine and the closing phenylalanine or tryptophan. A D gene is named only where the DNA matches it firmly. Some rows have no size entry. The others give once, few or many, or a class for an expanded clone.

abundance: once; j_gene: TRBJ1-6; d_gene: .; v_gene: TRBV10-3; CDR3aa: CAISEGDVGDSPLHF; CDR3nt: TGTGCCATCAGTGAAGGGGACGTTGGGGATTCACCCCTCCACTTT
abundance: .; j_gene: TRBJ2-1; d_gene: TRBD2; v_gene: TRBV5-5; CDR3aa: CASSFLPGRGHNEQFF; CDR3nt: TGTGCCAGCAGCTTCCTACCCGGGAGGGGTCACAATGAGCAGTTCTTC
abundance: .; j_gene: TRBJ2-1; d_gene: .; v_gene: TRBV7-6; CDR3aa: CASSPRRQLPVGNEQFF; CDR3nt: TGTGCCAGCAGCCCCCGCCGGCAGCTACCGGTGGGTAATGAGCAGTTCTTC
abundance: few; j_gene: TRBJ1-2; d_gene: TRBD1; v_gene: TRBV19; CDR3aa: CASRNRGSNYGYTF; CDR3nt: TGTGCCAGTAGAAACAGGGGATCTAACTATGGCTACACCTTC
abundance: .; j_gene: TRBJ2-1; d_gene: TRBD2; v_gene: TRBV14; CDR3aa: CASSQVKGRETSYNEQFF; CDR3nt: TGTGCCAGCAGCCAAGTAAAAGGGCGGGAGACCTCCTACAATGAGCAGTTCTTC
abundance: few; j_gene: TRBJ2-6; d_gene: .; v_gene: TRBV12-3/TRBV12-4; CDR3aa: CASRWSGANVLTF; CDR3nt: TGTGCCAGCAGGTGGAGTGGGGCCAACGTCCTGACTTTC
abundance: .; j_gene: TRBJ2-1; d_gene: TRBD2; v_gene: TRBV20-1; CDR3aa: CSAILADLNEQFF; CDR3nt: TGCAGTGCAATACTAGCGGACCTCAATGAGCAGTTCTTC
abundance: few; j_gene: TRBJ2-2; d_gene: TRBD2; v_gene: TRBV6-2/TRBV6-3; CDR3aa: CASILAGSGELFF; CDR3nt: TGTGCCAGCATCCTAGCGGGTTCCGGGGAGCTGTTTTTT
abundance: .; j_gene: TRBJ2-1; d_gene: .; v_gene: TRBV20-1; CDR3aa: CSARETGYNEQFF; CDR3nt: TGCAGTGCGCGGGAAACGGGCTACAATGAGCAGTTCTTC
abundance: once; j_gene: TRBJ2-7; d_gene: .; v_gene: TRBV20-1; CDR3aa: CSASPTAMGGYEQYF; CDR3nt: TGCAGTGCTAGTCCGACAGCTATGGGCGGCTACGAGCAGTACTTC
abundance: many; j_gene: TRBJ1-2; d_gene: .; v_gene: TRBV7-2; CDR3aa: CASSFEGAINGYTF; CDR3nt: TGTGCCAGCAGCTTTGAGGGCGCGATCAATGGCTACACCTTC
abundance: .; j_gene: TRBJ1-2; d_gene: .; v_gene: TRBV4-2; CDR3aa: CASSQSREGRYTF; CDR3nt: TGTGCCAGCAGCCAGAGCAGGGAGGGTCGCTACACCTTC
abundance: .; j_gene: TRBJ1-2; d_gene: .; v_gene: TRBV12-3/TRBV12-4; CDR3aa: CASSEGYYGYTF; CDR3nt: TGTGCCAGCAGTGAGGGCTACTATGGCTACACCTTC
abundance: few; j_gene: TRBJ2-1; d_gene: .; v_gene: TRBV6-2/TRBV6-3; CDR3aa: CATRPEGPYNEQFF; CDR3nt: TGTGCCACCCGACCGGAGGGCCCCTACAATGAGCAGTTCTTC
abundance: .; j_gene: TRBJ2-1; d_gene: .; v_gene: TRBV10-3; CDR3aa: CAISEFTKRDEQFF; CDR3nt: TGTGCCATCAGTGAATTCACGAAGCGGGATGAGCAGTTCTTC
abundance: .; j_gene: TRBJ2-1; d_gene: TRBD1; v_gene: TRBV11-2; CDR3aa: CASSSGRTGRRGFF; CDR3nt: TGTGCCAGCAGCTCGGGACGGACAGGGCGTAGGGGGTTCTTC
abundance: .; j_gene: TRBJ2-5; d_gene: .; v_gene: TRBV20-1; CDR3aa: CSASGTGAQETQYF; CDR3nt: TGCAGTGCTAGTGGGACCGGGGCCCAAGAGACCCAGTACTTC
abundance: many; j_gene: TRBJ2-7; d_gene: .; v_gene: TRBV6-1; CDR3aa: CASSAIDGPSYEQYF; CDR3nt: TGTGCCAGCTCCGCTATAGACGGTCCTTCCTACGAGCAGTACTTC
abundance: few; j_gene: TRBJ2-3; d_gene: TRBD2; v_gene: TRBV7-6; CDR3aa: CASSFAGVTDTQYF; CDR3nt: TGTGCCAGCAGCTTTGCGGGAGTAACAGATACGCAGTATTTT
abundance: .; j_gene: TRBJ2-2; d_gene: .; v_gene: TRBV29-1; CDR3aa: CSVSAGRNTGELFF; CDR3nt: TGCAGCGTTAGCGCGGGTAGGAACACCGGGGAGCTGTTTTTT
abundance: .; j_gene: TRBJ2-1; d_gene: TRBD2; v_gene: TRBV18; CDR3aa: CASSPRGGQDNEQFF; CDR3nt: TGTGCCAGCTCACCCCGCGGGGGGCAGGACAATGAGCAGTTCTTC
abundance: many; j_gene: TRBJ1-6; d_gene: .; v_gene: TRBV27; CDR3aa: CASSLSVGGLNNSPLHF; CDR3nt: TGTGCCAGCAGTTTATCGGTCGGAGGCCTAAATAATTCACCCCTCCACTTT
abundance: few; j_gene: TRBJ2-7; d_gene: .; v_gene: TRBV7-2; CDR3aa: CASSADPSYEQYF; CDR3nt: TGTGCCAGCAGCGCGGACCCTTCCTACGAGCAGTACTTC
abundance: many; j_gene: TRBJ2-2; d_gene: .; v_gene: TRBV7-7; CDR3aa: CASSFQTYTGELFF; CDR3nt: TGTGCTAGCAGCTTTCAGACCTACACCGGGGAGCTGTTTTTT
abundance: .; j_gene: TRBJ2-1; d_gene: .; v_gene: TRBV12-3/TRBV12-4; CDR3aa: CASSLRQGQFF; CDR3nt: TGTGCCAGCAGTTTGCGGCAGGGACAGTTCTTC
abundance: .; j_gene: TRBJ2-1; d_gene: .; v_gene: TRBV5-6; CDR3aa: CASSKLHPTREQFF; CDR3nt: TGTGCCAGCAGCAAACTACATCCGACGAGGGAGCAGTTCTTC
abundance: .; j_gene: TRBJ2-5; d_gene: .; v_gene: TRBV12-3/TRBV12-4; CDR3aa: CASSTQGSETQYF; CDR3nt: TGTGCCAGCAGTACACAGGGCAGCGAGACCCAGTACTTC
abundance: .; j_gene: TRBJ1-2; d_gene: .; v_gene: TRBV20-1; CDR3aa: CRVKGPRGYTF; CDR3nt: TGCAGGGTTAAAGGCCCTAGGGGCTACACCTTC
abundance: .; j_gene: TRBJ1-1; d_gene: TRBD1; v_gene: TRBV6-2/TRBV6-3; CDR3aa: CASTGQVLMNTEAFF; CDR3nt: TGTGCCAGCACCGGACAGGTACTCATGAACACTGAAGCTTTCTTT
abundance: .; j_gene: TRBJ2-3; d_gene: .; v_gene: TRBV6-1; CDR3aa: CASTPLPGRGDTQYF; CDR3nt: TGTGCCAGCACCCCACTACCGGGACGTGGGGATACGCAGTATTTT
abundance: many; j_gene: TRBJ2-5; d_gene: TRBD2; v_gene: TRBV6-6; CDR3aa: CASSWASGGRASTQYF; CDR3nt: TGTGCCAGCAGTTGGGCTAGCGGGGGGCGGGCATCGACCCAGTACTTC
abundance: few; j_gene: TRBJ1-1; d_gene: .; v_gene: TRBV6-2/TRBV6-3; CDR3aa: CASSYRDVTEAFF; CDR3nt: TGTGCCAGCAGTTACAGGGATGTTACTGAAGCTTTCTTT
abundance: .; j_gene: TRBJ2-5; d_gene: .; v_gene: TRBV24-1; CDR3aa: CATSDMTARGTQYF; CDR3nt: TGTGCCACCAGTGATATGACTGCCCGGGGTACCCAGTACTTC
abundance: .; j_gene: TRBJ2-1; d_gene: .; v_gene: TRBV6-2/TRBV6-3; CDR3aa: CASSYGSYSYNEQFF; CDR3nt: TGTGCCAGCAGTTACGGTAGCTACTCCTACAATGAGCAGTTCTTC
abundance: .; j_gene: TRBJ1-2; d_gene: .; v_gene: TRBV5-6; CDR3aa: CASRMDSPYGYTF; CDR3nt: TGTGCCAGCAGAATGGACAGCCCCTATGGCTACACCTTC
abundance: .; j_gene: TRBJ1-1; d_gene: TRBD1; v_gene: TRBV20-1; CDR3aa: CSARDDQGATNTEAFF; CDR3nt: TGCAGTGCTAGAGATGATCAGGGGGCCACGAACACTGAAGCTTTCTTT